Presented here are 25 T cell receptor beta chains from one specimen sequenced in a study of CD8 T cells in ankylosing spondylitis. MiXCR was run by TCRdb on the 5' RACE reads, yielding one entry per CDR3 protein. The top ten hold about 16% of the sample, which has under 200,000 distinct CDR3 sequences, around 9.6% seen once. Specimen: blood, either unsorted or a sorted T cell fraction (not recorded which). The source of these receptors is a female donor with ankylosing spondylitis or in good health (not recorded which).

This clonotype turned up a few times. The chain recombines TRBV20-1 with TRBJ2-1, with 9 bases lining up with TRBD1. The CDR3 covers 15 residues. V dropped 3 bases and J dropped 4; count of bases not matched to a gene: 7. CDR1 is DFQATT and CDR2 is SNEGSKA in the germline V gene (reference sequence). CDR3 region: CSASGSGQGYNEQFF. In DNA, the CDR3 is TGCAGTGCTAGTGGCTCGGGACAGGGATACAATGAGCAGTTCTTC.

This clonotype was counted only a few times. The rearrangement uses TRBV28 and TRBJ2-1, with D possibly TRBD2 on 6 matching bases. The V end was cut by 6 bases, the J end by 6 bases, with 12 bases between. The CDR3 runs to 13 residues. The germline V gene has CDR1 MDHEN and CDR2 SYDVKM. CDR3 coding DNA: TGTGCCAGCAGCCTTCGGGAGCCCAATGAGCAGTTCTTC. Translating it yields CASSLREPNEQFF.

The rearrangement links TRBV12-3 or TRBV12-4 to TRBJ1-3; D is undetermined. The CDR3 contains 15 residues. Trimming removed 6 bases at V and 4 bases at J, with 16 bases between. CDR3 amino acids: CASSLGSVGGNTIYF. CDR3 nucleotides: TGTGCCAGCAGCCTGGGCAGCGTGGGGGGAAACACCATATATTTT.

This chain joins TRBV7-8 and TRBJ1-5; a weak D match, TRBD1 (6 bases). Germline V gives CDR1 SGHVS, CDR2 FQNEAQ. The ends were cut back, 5 bases at V and 7 bases at J, with 15 bases in the middle. The CDR3 extends over 14 amino acids. The CDR3 nucleotides are TGTGCCAGCAGCCCAAGCGGGGGCCGGCAGCCCCAGCATTTT. Its protein product is CASSPSGGRQPQHF.

This clonotype has at least ten counts. This rearrangement joins TRBV5-5 to TRBJ2-2, with D maybe TRBD1 (6 bases). This CDR3 is 14 amino acids long. V shed 7 bases and J shed 0 bases, with 10 bases lying between them. Germline V gene lookup returns CDR1 SGHKS and CDR2 YYEKEE (reference sequence). The CDR3 DNA follows: TGTGCCAGCCAGGGGATCGCGAACACCGGGGAGCTGTTTTTT. It codes for CASQGIANTGELFF.

Regarding this clonotype: A junction boundary mismatches the germline segment, possibly from a read error. J is TRBJ2-7 and V is TRBV5-6; 8 bases agree with TRBD1. Germline assignment: CDR1 SGHDT and CDR2 YYEEEE. This CDR3 region has 14 residues. The DNA of the CDR3 is TGTGCCAGCAGCGACGGGACAGGCCCCTACGTGCAGTACTTC. The encoded protein is CASSDGTGPYVQYF.

This clonotype was seen only a few times. V and J are TRBV10-2 and TRBJ2-1; a weak D match, TRBD1 (6 bases). The germline V and J ends were trimmed by 7 bases and 0 bases, with 16 bases remaining between them. This CDR3 contains 16 residues. The V gene's germline CDR1 is WSHSY and CDR2 SAAADI. The CDR3 here is CASTRKQGSSYNEQFF. CDR3 DNA: TGCGCCAGCACTCGGAAACAGGGTTCCTCCTACAATGAGCAGTTCTTC.

The chain recombines TRBV27 with TRBJ2-5; TRBD2 matches 7 bases. CDR3 length: 15 residues. CDR1 is MNHEY, CDR2 SMNVEV, per germline (reference sequence). V dropped 6 bases and J dropped 4; count of bases not matched to a gene: 11. The CDR3 coding sequence is TGTGCCAGCAGCGCCAGCGGGGTTGGGGGAGAGACCCAGTACTTC. Its protein product is CASSASGVGGETQYF.

This clonotype was detected only a few times. The chain has TRBV6-1 and TRBJ2-7; D remains unclear. The CDR3 is made up of 15 amino acids. The V gene lost 8 bases and the J gene lost 4 bases, with 21 bases spanning the gap. CDR1 and CDR2 from the germline V gene are MNHNS and SASEGT. The CDR3 DNA reads as TGTGCCAGCCTCCAACCGCGGCTGGCGTTGTACGAGCAGTACTTC. This sequence encodes CASLQPRLALYEQYF.

The gene calls are TRBV12-5 and TRBJ1-5, with TRBD1 matching over 10 bases. The germline V gene has CDR1 LGHNT and CDR2 FRNRAP. The CDR3 covers 18 residues. Unmatched junction bases numbered 6, after V lost 1 base and J lost 0 bases. The CDR3: CASGLGTGGRLSNQPQHF. For the CDR3, the DNA is TGTGCTAGTGGTTTGGGGACAGGGGGACGACTTAGCAATCAGCCCCAGCATTTT. The entire variable domain, with the rest obtained from reference TRBV12-5 and TRBJ1-5, is as follows: DARVTQTPRHKVTEMGQEVTMRCQPILGHNTVFWYRQTMMQGLELLAYFRNRAPLDDSGMPKDRFSAEMPDATLATLKIQPSEPRDSAVYFCASGLGTGGRLSNQPQHFGDGTRLSIL.

The chain employs TRBV9 and TRBJ1-2, with unresolved D. The V and J ends lost 1 base and 8 bases respectively, with 12 bases between them. The CDR3 sequence is 13 residues long. Germline V lookup: CDR1 SGDLS, CDR2 YYNGEE. CDR3 nucleotide sequence: TGTGCCAGCAGCGTACGGGGATGGCGGGGCTACACCTTC. This translates into CASSVRGWRGYTF.

As regards this clonotype: At one end the junction does not follow the germline gene, possibly because of a read error. This chain uses TRBV5-1 with TRBJ2-7; 8 nucleotides agree with TRBD2. Germline assignment: CDR1 SGHRS and CDR2 YFSETQ. This CDR3 spans 14 amino acids. The CDR3 loop is CASSLYGGRYELYF. DNA for the CDR3: TGCGCCAGCAGCTTGTACGGCGGGAGGTACGAGCTGTACTTC.

This clonotype was detected ten times or more. The chain uses TRBV29-1 and TRBJ2-3, with 9 bases lining up with TRBD2. The CDR3 loop spans 15 amino acids. Trimming took 6 bases from V and 2 from J; bases not matched to a gene: 9. CDR1 and CDR2 (germline): SQVTM, ANQGSEA. CDR3 loop: CSVVVAGDITDTQYF. CDR3 DNA sequence: TGCAGCGTGGTGGTAGCGGGAGATATCACAGATACGCAGTATTTT.

This clonotype was counted ten times or more. The rearrangement uses TRBV27 and TRBJ2-5; D call uncertain. The ends were cut back, 3 bases at V and 3 bases at J, with 8 bases in the middle. In germline, CDR1 is MNHEY, CDR2 SMNVEV (reference sequence). CDR3 length: 13 residues. The DNA for the CDR3 is TGTGCCAGCAGTTTCCTTGGGGAAGAGACCCAGTACTTC. This codes for CASSFLGEETQYF.

V and J are TRBV5-6 and TRBJ2-3; D is possibly TRBD2 (7 bases). The CDR3 is 14 amino acids. Germline V gene lookup returns CDR1 SGHDT and CDR2 YYEEEE. Trimming removed 4 bases at V and 5 bases at J, with 14 bases between. The CDR3 bases are TGTGCCAGCAGCATCGGGGGGCCCGGAGATACGCAGTATTTT. It yields the protein CASSIGGPGDTQYF.

Concerning this clonotype: Germline is not matched at one junction end, which may reflect a read error. The chain recombines TRBV7-7 with TRBJ2-1, with 7 nucleotides matching TRBD2. CDR3 length: 13 residues. Per germline, CDR1 SSHAT and CDR2 FNYEAQ (reference sequence). CDR3: CASSRGENNEQFF. CDR3 sequence (DNA): TGTGCTAGCAGCCGGGGGGAGAACAATGAGCAGTTCTTC. Full variable domain (rest looked up from reference TRBV7-7 and TRBJ2-1): GAGVSQSPRYKVTKRGQDVTLRCDPISSHATLYWYQQALGQGPEFLTYFNYEAQPDKSGLPSDRFSAERPEGSISTLTIQRTEQRDSAMYRCASSRGENNEQFFGPGTRLTVL.

V and J are TRBV25-1 and TRBJ1-1, with 7 bases matching TRBD1. Germline CDR1 MGHDK, CDR2 SYGVNS. Trimming took 5 bases from V and 5 from J; bases not matched to a gene: 8. CDR3 length: 14 amino acids. CDR3: CASSRKGAGTEAFF. For the CDR3, the DNA is TGTGCCAGCAGTAGAAAGGGGGCGGGTACTGAAGCTTTCTTT. Drawing the rest from reference TRBV25-1 and TRBJ1-1, the complete variable domain is EADIYQTPRYLVIGTGKKITLECSQTMGHDKMYWYQQDPGMELHLIHYSYGVNSTEKGDLSSESTVSRIRTEHFPLTLESARPSHTSQYLCASSRKGAGTEAFFGQGTRLTVV.

The CDR3, as DNA: TGTGCCAGCAGCCCCAGGCGAGTCTATGGCTACACCTTC. Translating it yields CASSPRRVYGYTF. The chain joins TRBV14 to TRBJ1-2, with D hard to call. The length of the CDR3 is 13 residues. Trimming stripped 4 bases from V and 4 bases from J, with 10 bases between. Per germline, CDR1 SGHDN and CDR2 FVKESK.

This clonotype was observed a few times. The chain's CDR3 is CASISSTEAFF. CDR3 nucleotides: TGTGCCAGTATAAGCAGTACTGAAGCTTTCTTT. The J gene is TRBJ1-1, the V gene TRBV19; D unclear. Trimming removed 7 bases from V and 5 bases from J, with 8 bases in between. Germline V gene sequence: CDR1 LNHDA, CDR2 SQIVND (reference sequence). The CDR3 sequence is 11 residues long.

This clonotype appeared many times. The chain combines TRBV28 with TRBJ1-2; 8 nucleotides match TRBD1. Germline CDR1 MDHEN, CDR2 SYDVKM. The J segment lost 2 bases and the V segment lost 1 base, leaving 6 bases of the junction unmatched. The CDR3 is made up of 16 amino acids. CDR3 nucleotides: TGTGCCAGCAGTTTATTCGCAGGGGGCAGGAACTATGGCTACACCTTC. It encodes CASSLFAGGRNYGYTF.

The chain has TRBV7-8 and TRBJ2-1; D is ambiguous. Between the trimmed V and J ends, which lost 1 base and 12 bases, there was a span of 10 bases. CDR1 is SGHVS, CDR2 FQNEAQ, per germline. This CDR3 contains 12 residues. DNA for the CDR3: TGTGCCAGCAGCTTAGAGAGCCCGCGGCAGTTCTTC. Encoded protein: CASSLESPRQFF.

This clonotype was recorded many times. V and J are TRBV12-3 or TRBV12-4 and TRBJ1-5; 9 bases fit TRBD1. Trimming at V came to 2 bases and at J to 5 bases, leaving 4 bases not matched to a gene. The CDR3 loop spans 15 amino acids. Here the CDR3 DNA reads TGTGCCAGCAGTTTAATGACAGGGGGGGATCAGCCCCAGCATTTT. Its protein product is CASSLMTGGDQPQHF.

This clonotype was observed many times. This chain connects TRBV4-3 to TRBJ2-4; D gene uncertain. V lost 0 bases and J 0 bases, leaving 12 bases between the germline ends. The germline CDR1 and CDR2 sequences are LGHNA and YSLEER. This CDR3 contains 17 residues. CDR3 in DNA: TGCGCCAGCAGCCAAGATCGGGCAGCCCTAGCCAAAAACATTCAGTACTTC. Amino acid sequence: CASSQDRAALAKNIQYF.

This clonotype has only a few counts. One end of the junction varies from germline; a read error may be responsible. V is TRBV12-3 or TRBV12-4 and J is TRBJ1-2, with 7 bases lining up with TRBD1. There are 13 residues in the CDR3. The DNA of the CDR3 is TGTGCCAGCAGTTTATTAGGGAGACAGGGTGACATTTTC. It specifies CASSLLGRQGDIF.

This chain joins TRBV7-3 and TRBJ1-2; tentative D call: TRBD1 (6 bases). From germline, CDR1 is SGHTA and CDR2 FQGTGA. The V and J ends lost 5 bases and 7 bases respectively, with 20 bases between them. CDR3 length: 15 residues. CDR3 sequence: CASSPYPGALGGYTF. The CDR3 nucleotides are TGTGCCAGCAGCCCTTACCCAGGGGCCTTAGGTGGCTACACCTTC.